Below are 30 T cell receptor beta chains sequenced from a single sample in a study of tumor-infiltrating lymphocytes in primary liver carcinoma. cDNA specific to TCR beta was made from 500 ng of total RNA, with a constant-region primer employed for priming. Three nested multiplex PCR rounds of slightly modified ARM-PCR generated TCR beta libraries. Rounds one and two of PCR, each of roughly 10 cycles, were primed with TRBV1-TRBV30 forward primers and a C-beta reverse primer. TCRdb analysed the multiplex PCR reads with MiXCR anew, one entry per CDR3 protein. Among about 120,000 distinct CDR3 sequences listed, roughly 70% were seen once. The study co-extracted DNA and RNA from around 20-30 mg of unsorted bulk tissue. Input material: tumor-adjacent normal liver tissue. The receptors come from a woman aged 60-75 years with primary liver carcinoma and hepatitis B virus infection.

As to this clonotype: A read error may account for a junction end that differs from germline. This chain connects TRBV28 to TRBJ1-6; D remains ambiguous. Germline lookup yields CDR1 MDHEN and CDR2 SYDVKM. This CDR3 is built from 15 residues. The CDR3 loop reads CASGKQSSYNPPLHF. The CDR3 DNA reads TGTGCCAGCGGCAAACAGAGCTCCTATAATCCACCCCTCCACTTT.

Note on this clonotype: One end of the junction does not line up with germline, which may come from a read error. The gene calls are TRBV12-3 or TRBV12-4 and TRBJ1-5, with D possibly being TRBD1 (5 bases). The J call may be wrong; the DNA end is better matched by TRBJ2-3. The CDR3 has 14 residues. CDR3 protein: CTSSFFTGNQPQYF. In DNA, the CDR3 is TGTACCAGCAGTTTCTTCACAGGCAATCAGCCCCAGTATTTT.

This clonotype appeared many times. The chain uses TRBV6-6 and TRBJ1-2; TRBD1 matches 10 bases. V was pared by 10 bases and J by 1 base, with 9 bases of the junction left unmatched. The CDR3 sequence is 15 residues long. From germline, CDR1 is MNHNY and CDR2 SVGAGI (reference sequence). CDR3 region: CATLGDRGFNYGYTF. In nucleotides, the CDR3 is TGTGCCACGCTAGGGGACAGGGGTTTTAACTATGGCTACACCTTC.

For this clonotype: At one of its ends the junction is not consistent with the germline gene, which may arise from a read error. The chain has TRBV5-1 and TRBJ2-3; 8 nucleotides agree with TRBD1. Germline CDR1 reads SGHRS; CDR2 reads YFSETQ. The CDR3 consists of 18 residues. CDR3 coding DNA: TGCACCAGCAGCTTGGGATTTCGGACAGGGACTAGCACAGATACGCAGTATTTT. It yields the protein CTSSLGFRTGTSTDTQYF.

A note on this clonotype: This clone may be a read error of a much larger clone one base away. The V gene is TRBV6-5, the J gene TRBJ2-7; D is uncertain. The length of the CDR3 is 13 residues. Trimming cost V 4 bases and J 0 bases, with 7 bases left between them. Per germline, CDR1 MNHEY and CDR2 SVGAGI. CDR3 in amino acids: CASSSMISYEQYF. The DNA of the CDR3 is TGTGCCAGCAGTTCGATGATCTCCTACGAGCAGTACTTC.

About this clonotype itself: The junction departs from germline at one end; a sequencing error may be responsible. V gene TRBV7-8 combines with J gene TRBJ2-1; D perhaps matches TRBD2 (5 bases). This CDR3 has 16 amino acids. Germline CDR1 and CDR2: SGHVS and FQNEAQ. In nucleotides, the CDR3 is TGTGCCAGCAGCAGAGATGTGGGAGACTCCTACAATGAGCGGTTCTTC. It translates to CASSRDVGDSYNERFF. Variable domain in full (rest from reference TRBV7-8 and TRBJ2-1): GAGVSQSPRYKVAKRGQDVALRCDPISGHVSLFWYQQALGQGPEFLTYFQNEAQLDKSGLPSDRFFAERPEGSVSTLKIQRTQQEDSAVYLCASSRDVGDSYNERFFGPGTRLTVL.

Comment on this clonotype: A much larger clone lies one base from this, so it may be a read error. The genes are TRBV5-1 and TRBJ1-5; D gene uncertain. Germline loops: CDR1 SGHRS, CDR2 YFSETQ. CDR3 size: 13 residues. The CDR3 spells CANSLGPDQPQHF. CDR3 bases: TGCGCCAACAGCTTGGGCCCGGATCAGCCCCAGCATTTT.

On this clonotype: The CDR3 does not close with the conserved phenylalanine or tryptophan, likely indicating a read error. The chain links TRBV29-1 to TRBJ1-2; possible D gene TRBD1, 5 bases. CDR1 and CDR2 (germline): SQVTM, ANQGSEA. This CDR3 region has 12 residues. Trimming cost V 6 bases and J 4 bases, with 12 bases left between them. The CDR3 DNA is TGCAGCGTCCCCAGGGCCCCCTATGGCTACACCTAC. It specifies CSVPRAPYGYTY.

As for this clonotype: The missing conserved phenylalanine or tryptophan at the end of this CDR3 makes a read error likely. The genes are TRBV2 and TRBJ2-7, with TRBD2 matching 7 bases. The CDR3 covers 13 residues. Germline CDR1 reads SNHLY; CDR2 reads FYNNEI. Germline trimming cut 6 bases from V and 3 bases from J; bases unmatched to any gene: 5. In DNA, the CDR3 is TGTGCCAGCAGGGGTAGCGGGTTCTACGAGCAGTACATC. It encodes CASRGSGFYEQYI.

Details on this clonotype: A far larger clone is off by one base, so a read error is likely. This rearrangement joins TRBV28 to TRBJ2-5; possible D gene TRBD2, 5 bases. The CDR3 loop spans 11 amino acids. Germline values: CDR1 MDHEN, CDR2 SYDVKM. CDR3 DNA sequence: TGTGCCAGCAGTTTGGGAGAGACCCAGCACTTC. Residues: CASSLGETQHF.

This clonotype was seen a handful of times. The chain carries TRBV30 and TRBJ1-2, with D possibly being TRBD1 (5 bases). CDR1 and CDR2 from the germline V gene are GTSNPN and SVGIG (reference sequence). Trimming pared 4 bases from V and 4 bases from J, leaving 19 bases between. The CDR3 is 15 amino acids. The CDR3 DNA sequence: TGTGCCTGGAAGGAAGGGAGTAGACAGTCCTATGGCTACACCTTC. Protein product: CAWKEGSRQSYGYTF.

This clonotype is labeled medium-sized. The chain carries TRBV11-2 and TRBJ2-5, with TRBD1 matching over 8 bases. CDR3 length: 14 residues. V was clipped by 0 bases and J by 10 bases; unmatched bases: 7. Germline V gives CDR1 SGHAT, CDR2 FQNNGV. In DNA, the CDR3 is TGTGCCAGCAGCTTAGAGGGACAGGCCGGCGGCCAGTACTTC. Protein sequence: CASSLEGQAGGQYF.

This clonotype appeared once. A much larger clone lies a single base off, so this may be a read error. This chain joins TRBV7-9 and TRBJ1-1; no clear D gene. Germline assignment: CDR1 SEHNR and CDR2 FQNEAQ (reference sequence). The V and J ends lost 4 bases and 6 bases respectively, with 24 bases between them. The CDR3 extends over 17 amino acids. Here the CDR3 reads CASSSPRPGTVTAEAFF. In DNA form, the CDR3 reads TGTGCCAGCAGCTCGCCCCGCCCGGGCACCGTAACCGCTGAAGCTTTCTTT.

Comment on this clonotype: Possible read error: a much larger clone is one base away. This rearrangement joins TRBV5-1 to TRBJ1-4; no definite D call. The CDR3 runs 15 residues. Germline CDR1 and CDR2: SGHRS and YFSETQ. V lost 1 base and J lost 5, with 12 bases in between. CDR3 nucleotide sequence: TGCGCCAGCAGCTTGTCGGAGGGCGCAAATGAAAAACTGTTTTTT. This sequence encodes CASSLSEGANEKLFF.

A note on this clonotype: One end of the junction does not line up with germline, which may come from a read error. The chain couples TRBV28 to TRBJ1-1; the D gene is possibly TRBD1 (6 bases). Germline V gives CDR1 MDHEN, CDR2 SYDVKM. This CDR3 spans 17 amino acids. The chain's CDR3 is CAGSSRTDARWGTKAFF. The CDR3 bases are TGTGCCGGCAGTTCCCGGACAGATGCCAGGTGGGGCACTAAAGCTTTCTTT.

The rearrangement uses TRBV4-1 and TRBJ1-3; D is possibly TRBD1 (5 bases). V dropped 3 bases and J dropped 0 bases, with 12 bases sitting between them. The CDR3 has 16 residues. Germline values: CDR1 MGHRA, CDR2 YSYEKL. The CDR3 region has the DNA TGCGCCAGCAGCCAGACGCTAGGGGACTCTGGAAACACCATATATTTT. Protein sequence: CASSQTLGDSGNTIYF.

The chain joins TRBV11-1 to TRBJ2-2, with D perhaps matching TRBD1 (6 bases). Looked up from germline, CDR1 is SGHAT and CDR2 is FQDESV (reference sequence). V gave up 5 bases and J gave up 13 bases, with 20 bases separating them. The CDR3 totals 14 residues. The CDR3 sequence: CASSHTTNTRGLFF. In DNA, the CDR3 is TGTGCCAGCAGCCATACTACGAACACCAGGGGGCTGTTTTTT. Combining the CDR3 with reference TRBV11-1 and TRBJ2-2 gives the whole variable domain EAEVAQSPRYKITEKSQAVAFWCDPISGHATLYWYRQILGQGPELLVQFQDESVVDDSQLPKDRFSAERLKGVDSTLKIQPAELGDSAMYLCASSHTTNTRGLFFGEGSRLTVL.

This clonotype has a handful of counts. A much more abundant neighbour one base away suggests this may be a read error. V usage is TRBV30 and J usage is TRBJ2-1; D possibly uses TRBD1 or TRBD2 (5 bases each). Germline values: CDR1 GTSNPN, CDR2 SVGIG (reference sequence). The CDR3 covers 13 residues. CDR3 residues: CAWSYRRDGEQSF. CDR3 coding DNA: TGTGCCTGGAGTTACCGCAGGGACGGTGAGCAGTCCTTC.

This clonotype was recorded many times. The chain employs TRBV5-1 and TRBJ2-2, with 11 bases fitting TRBD2. Germline CDR1 SGHRS, CDR2 YFSETQ. V was clipped by 8 bases and J by 2 bases; unmatched bases: 5. The CDR3 is 15 amino acids. CDR3: CASGGTSGNTGELFF. CDR3 DNA: TGCGCCAGTGGGGGGACTAGCGGCAACACCGGGGAGCTGTTTTTT. The whole variable domain, remainder taken from reference TRBV5-1 and TRBJ2-2, is KAGVTQTPRYLIKTRGQQVTLSCSPISGHRSVSWYQQTPGQGLQFLFEYFSETQRNKGNFPGRFSGRQFSNSRSEMNVSTLELGDSALYLCASGGTSGNTGELFFGEGSRLTVL.

This chain joins TRBV29-1 and TRBJ2-7; TRBD1 matches 7 bases. The V segment lost 4 bases and the J segment 2 bases; nucleotides outside the gene matches: 14. Germline assignment: CDR1 SQVTM and CDR2 ANQGSEA. The CDR3 has 16 amino acids. The CDR3, as DNA: TGCAGCGTTGGTGACGACGGGACAGAGAGGGCCTACGAGCAGTACTTC. It yields the protein CSVGDDGTERAYEQYF.

A note on this clonotype: The CDR3 does not close with the conserved phenylalanine or tryptophan, likely indicating a read error. The DNA is left out, because the CDR3 cannot be placed on it with certainty; the CDR3 is given as TCRdb lists it. The CDR3 loop reads CSVERGLGTEVFL. V and J are TRBV29-1 and TRBJ1-1; the table names TRBD1, a call not compared with the DNA. Inclusive of both ends, the CDR3 amounts to 13 amino acids. Germline-derived CDR1 and CDR2 are SQVTM and ANQGSEA.

Of note for this clonotype: One junction end does not reproduce the germline sequence, and a read error may be involved. This chain joins TRBV11-1 and TRBJ2-7; 8 bases map to TRBD2. Germline values: CDR1 SGHAT, CDR2 FQDESV (reference sequence). The CDR3 is made up of 13 amino acids. The CDR3 DNA reads TGTGCCAGCGGCTTATACTTAGCGGGATTATGGTACTTC. As protein: CASGLYLAGLWYF.

Concerning this clonotype itself: A junction end diverges from the germline sequence, so it may reflect a read error. V gene TRBV11-2 combines with J gene TRBJ2-3; TRBD2 agrees at 9 bases. The CDR3 is made up of 20 amino acids. The germline V gene encodes CDR1 SGHAT and CDR2 FQNNGV. The DNA for the CDR3 is TGTGCCAGCAGCTTAAGTGACCTAGCGGGATTGAGAGTCCGCACAAATACGCAGTATTTT. Translating it yields CASSLSDLAGLRVRTNTQYF.

Details on this clonotype: A much bigger clone sits one base away, suggesting this may be a read error. The CDR3 protein is CASSESSGRAKNILYF. Here the CDR3 DNA reads TGTGCCAGCAGCGAGTCTAGCGGAAGAGCCAAAAACATTCTGTACTTC. The genes are TRBV28 and TRBJ2-4, with 7 bases lining up with TRBD2. There are 16 residues in the CDR3. CDR1 and CDR2 from the germline V gene are MDHEN and SYDVKM.

About this clonotype: In this CDR3 the conserved last residue, phenylalanine or tryptophan, is missing, so a read error is likely. The chain carries TRBV5-5 and TRBJ2-1; tentative D call: TRBD1 (6 bases). The CDR3 runs to 14 residues. From germline, CDR1 is SGHKS and CDR2 YYEKEE (reference sequence). The V end lost 4 bases, the J end lost 5 bases, and 13 bases lay between the germline ends. The CDR3 reads CASSLGRGNNEQFL. The CDR3 DNA reads as TGTGCCAGCAGCCTTGGCAGGGGCAACAATGAGCAGTTCCTC.

This clonotype occurred many times. The rearrangement uses TRBV4-2 and TRBJ1-2; TRBD1 agrees at 8 bases. Germline assignment: CDR1 LGHNA and CDR2 YNFKEQ. The CDR3 runs 18 residues. Unmatched junction bases numbered 17, after V lost 0 bases and J lost 8 bases. CDR3 DNA: TGTGCCAGCAGCCAAGATCTCCCCACAGGCAGGGGGCTCGGAGGCTACACCTTC. Amino acid sequence: CASSQDLPTGRGLGGYTF.

This clonotype was seen many times. The rearrangement joins TRBV5-1 to TRBJ2-1, with D unresolved. Germline V gene data show CDR1 as SGHRS and CDR2 as YFSETQ. V dropped 2 bases and J dropped 0 bases, with 9 bases sitting between them. The length of the CDR3 is 15 residues. The CDR3 sequence is CASSLSSPSYNEQFF. The CDR3 DNA reads TGCGCCAGCAGCTTAAGCTCTCCCTCCTACAATGAGCAGTTCTTC.

This clonotype has a single count. A junction end diverges from the germline sequence, so it may reflect a read error. This CDR3 is CAGSRRTGGNTEVFF. CDR3 in DNA: TGTGCCGGCAGCCGAAGAACAGGGGGCAACACTGAAGTTTTCTTT. This chain links TRBV12-3 or TRBV12-4 with TRBJ1-1, with 9 bases aligning to TRBD1. The CDR3 loop spans 15 amino acids.

On this clonotype: At one of its ends the junction is not consistent with the germline gene, which may arise from a read error. The chain carries TRBV7-9 and TRBJ1-6, with a possible D match to TRBD1 (6 bases). The CDR3 length is 14 residues. The germline V gene encodes CDR1 SEHNR and CDR2 FQNEAQ (reference sequence). CDR3 bases: TGTGCCAGCAGCTTCACCGACAGGTCTTCACTCCTCCACTTT. Its protein is CASSFTDRSSLLHF.

This clonotype was detected many times. The V call is TRBV12-3 or TRBV12-4, the J call TRBJ2-2, with D perhaps TRBD2 (7 bases). The CDR3 sequence is 13 residues long. Trimming cost V 4 bases and J 6 bases, with 9 bases left between them. In DNA form, the CDR3 reads TGTGCCAGCAGTTCGGGGGGCCCCGGGGAGCTGTTTTTT. Amino acids: CASSSGGPGELFF.